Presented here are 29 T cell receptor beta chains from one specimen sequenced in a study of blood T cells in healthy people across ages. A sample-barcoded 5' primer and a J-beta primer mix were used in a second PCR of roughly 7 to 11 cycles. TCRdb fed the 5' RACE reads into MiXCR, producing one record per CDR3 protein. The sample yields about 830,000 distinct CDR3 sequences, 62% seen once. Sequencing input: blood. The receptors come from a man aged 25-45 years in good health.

CDR3 residues: CASSRDSGTHEQYF. CDR3 coding DNA: TGTGCCAGCAGCCGGGACTCTGGGACCCACGAGCAGTACTTC. This sequence joins TRBV6-5 and TRBJ2-4, with D possibly TRBD2 on 6 matching bases. The J call may be wrong; the DNA end is better matched by TRBJ2-7. CDR3 length equals 14 residues. In germline, CDR1 is MNHEY, CDR2 SVGAGI.

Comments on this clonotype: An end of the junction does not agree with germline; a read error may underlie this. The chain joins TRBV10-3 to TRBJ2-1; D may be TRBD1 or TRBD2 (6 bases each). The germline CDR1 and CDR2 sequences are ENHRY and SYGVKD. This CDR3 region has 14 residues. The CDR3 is CAVSLWGAVNEQFF. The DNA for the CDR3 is TGTGCCGTCAGTCTGTGGGGGGCGGTTAATGAGCAGTTCTTC.

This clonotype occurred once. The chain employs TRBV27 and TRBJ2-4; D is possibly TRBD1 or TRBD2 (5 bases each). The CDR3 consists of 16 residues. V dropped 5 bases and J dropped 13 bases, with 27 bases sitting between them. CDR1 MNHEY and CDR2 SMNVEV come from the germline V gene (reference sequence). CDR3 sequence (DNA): TGTGCCAGCAGTCCACATCTTGTGGCACGTATGGGGGAGCAGTACTTC. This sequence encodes CASSPHLVARMGEQYF.

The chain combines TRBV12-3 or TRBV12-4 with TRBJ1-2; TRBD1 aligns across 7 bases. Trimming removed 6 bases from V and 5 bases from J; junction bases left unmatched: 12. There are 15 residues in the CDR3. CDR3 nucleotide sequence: TGTGCCAGCAGCCCCGACAGGGCGGGGGTATATGGCTACACCTTC. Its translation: CASSPDRAGVYGYTF.

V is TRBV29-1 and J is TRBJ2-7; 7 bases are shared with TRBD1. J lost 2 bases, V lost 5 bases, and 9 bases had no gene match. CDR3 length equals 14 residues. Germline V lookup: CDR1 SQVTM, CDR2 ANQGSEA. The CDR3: CSVIPTTGTYEQYF. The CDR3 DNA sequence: TGCAGCGTTATTCCCACGACAGGGACCTACGAGCAGTACTTC.

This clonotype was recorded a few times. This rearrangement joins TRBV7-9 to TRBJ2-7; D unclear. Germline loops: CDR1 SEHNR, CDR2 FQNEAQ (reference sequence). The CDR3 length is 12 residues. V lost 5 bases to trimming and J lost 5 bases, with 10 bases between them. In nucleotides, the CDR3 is TGTGCCAGCAGCCTTAGTTCCGACGAGCAGTACTTC. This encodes CASSLSSDEQYF. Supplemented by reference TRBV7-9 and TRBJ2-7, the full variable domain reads DTGVSQNPRHKITKRGQNVTFRCDPISEHNRLYWYRQTLGQGPEFLTYFQNEAQLEKSRLLSDRFSAERPKGSFSTLEIQRTEQGDSAMYLCASSLSSDEQYFGPGTRLTVT.

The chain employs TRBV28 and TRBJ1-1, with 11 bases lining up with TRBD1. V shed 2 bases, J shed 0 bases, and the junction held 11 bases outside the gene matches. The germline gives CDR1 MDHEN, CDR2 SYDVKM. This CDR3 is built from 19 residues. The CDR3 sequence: CASSLGGGQGGRMNTEAFF. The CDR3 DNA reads TGTGCCAGCAGTTTAGGGGGGGGACAGGGGGGTAGGATGAACACTGAAGCTTTCTTT.

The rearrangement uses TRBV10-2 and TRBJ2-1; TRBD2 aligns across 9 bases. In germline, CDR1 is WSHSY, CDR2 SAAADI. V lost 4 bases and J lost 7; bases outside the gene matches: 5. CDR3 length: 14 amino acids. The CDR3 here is CASSGGLASNEQFF. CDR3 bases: TGCGCCAGCAGTGGGGGACTAGCTTCAAATGAGCAGTTCTTC.

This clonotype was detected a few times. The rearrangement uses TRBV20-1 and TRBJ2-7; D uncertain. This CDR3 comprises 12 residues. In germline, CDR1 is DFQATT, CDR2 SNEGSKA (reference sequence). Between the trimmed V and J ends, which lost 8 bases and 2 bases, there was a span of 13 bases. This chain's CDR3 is CSTGGNTYEQYF. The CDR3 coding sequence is TGCAGTACCGGTGGCAACACCTACGAGCAGTACTTC.

The CDR3 reads CASTSSWTVTYEQYF. Written as DNA, the CDR3 is TGTGCCAGCACCTCATCGTGGACGGTAACCTACGAGCAGTACTTC. V usage is TRBV12-3 or TRBV12-4 and J usage is TRBJ2-7; D gene ambiguous. V dropped 7 bases and J dropped 2 bases, with 18 bases sitting between them. The CDR3 runs 15 residues.

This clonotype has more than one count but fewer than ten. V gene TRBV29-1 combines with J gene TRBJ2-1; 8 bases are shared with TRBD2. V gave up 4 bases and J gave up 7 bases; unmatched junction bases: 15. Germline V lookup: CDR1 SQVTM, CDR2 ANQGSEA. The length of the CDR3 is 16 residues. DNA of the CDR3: TGCAGCGTTGCGGCGATCGGGGGGGCCTTTAATAATGAGCAGTTCTTC. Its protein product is CSVAAIGGAFNNEQFF.

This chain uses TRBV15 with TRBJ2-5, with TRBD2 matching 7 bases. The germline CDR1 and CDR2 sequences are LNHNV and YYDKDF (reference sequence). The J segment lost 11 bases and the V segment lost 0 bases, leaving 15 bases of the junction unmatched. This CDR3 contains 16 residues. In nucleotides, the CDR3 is TGTGCCACCAGCAGAGACCGGGCTAGCGGCTACAATGAGCAGTACTTC. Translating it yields CATSRDRASGYNEQYF.

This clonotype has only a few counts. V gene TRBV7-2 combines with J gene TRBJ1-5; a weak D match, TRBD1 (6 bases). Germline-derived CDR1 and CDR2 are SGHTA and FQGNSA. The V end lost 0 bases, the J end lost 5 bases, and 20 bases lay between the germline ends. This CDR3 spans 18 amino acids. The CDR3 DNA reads TGTGCCAGCAGCTTAGCGGGATCTTTAGCAGGGGCCTATCAGCCCCAGCATTTT. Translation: CASSLAGSLAGAYQPQHF.

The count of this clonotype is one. DNA for the CDR3: TGTGCCAGCAGTGTTAGGGGGGTCCACGAGCAGTACTTC. Encoded protein: CASSVRGVHEQYF. The gene calls are TRBV28 and TRBJ2-7; D is possibly TRBD1 or TRBD2 (6 bases each). Germline V CDR1 and CDR2: MDHEN, SYDVKM. The CDR3 runs to 13 residues. With 5 bases removed from V and 5 bases from J, the gap between germline ends came to 13 bases.

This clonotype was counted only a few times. This chain's CDR3 is CASSPASAGGRQEQYF. CDR3 sequence (DNA): TGTGCCAGCAGCCCAGCCTCGGCGGGGGGGCGTCAAGAGCAGTACTTC. The V call is TRBV7-2, the J call TRBJ2-5, with TRBD2 matching 9 bases. The CDR3 runs 16 residues. V lost 5 bases, J lost 11 bases, and 18 bases stayed unmatched. CDR1 is SGHTA and CDR2 is FQGNSA in the germline V gene.

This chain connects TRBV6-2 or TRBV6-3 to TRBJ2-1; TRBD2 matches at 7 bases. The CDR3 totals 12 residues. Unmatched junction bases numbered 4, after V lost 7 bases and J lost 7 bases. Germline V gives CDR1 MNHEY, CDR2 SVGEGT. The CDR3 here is CASISRGNEQFF. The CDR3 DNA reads TGTGCCAGCATCTCGCGGGGGAATGAGCAGTTCTTC.

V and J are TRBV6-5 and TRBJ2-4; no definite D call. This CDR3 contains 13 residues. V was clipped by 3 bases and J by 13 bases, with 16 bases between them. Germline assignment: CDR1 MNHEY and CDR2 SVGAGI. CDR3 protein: CASSYSMLGEQYF. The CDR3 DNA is TGTGCCAGCAGTTATTCGATGTTGGGTGAGCAGTACTTC.

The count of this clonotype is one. This chain's CDR3 is CASSQVAGQGQQEKLFF. The CDR3 coding sequence is TGCGCCAGCAGCCAAGTCGCGGGACAGGGACAACAAGAAAAACTGTTTTTT. V usage is TRBV4-1 and J usage is TRBJ1-4; 9 bases agree with TRBD1. The V gene end was trimmed by 1 base and the J gene end by 8 bases; junction bases not matched to a gene: 11. The length of the CDR3 is 17 residues. Germline V gene data show CDR1 as MGHRA and CDR2 as YSYEKL.

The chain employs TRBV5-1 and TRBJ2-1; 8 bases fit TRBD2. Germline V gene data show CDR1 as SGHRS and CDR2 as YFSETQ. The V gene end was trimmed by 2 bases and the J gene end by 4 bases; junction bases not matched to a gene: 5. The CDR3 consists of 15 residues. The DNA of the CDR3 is TGCGCCAGCAGCTTTCAAGCGGGGGCTTACAATGAGCAGTTCTTC. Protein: CASSFQAGAYNEQFF.

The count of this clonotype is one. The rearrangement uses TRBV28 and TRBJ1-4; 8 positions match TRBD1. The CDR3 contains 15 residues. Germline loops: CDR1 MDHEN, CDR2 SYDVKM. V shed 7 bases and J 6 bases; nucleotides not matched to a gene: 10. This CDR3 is CASTLKTGEDEKLFF. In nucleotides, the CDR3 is TGTGCCAGCACTCTGAAGACAGGGGAAGATGAAAAACTGTTTTTT.

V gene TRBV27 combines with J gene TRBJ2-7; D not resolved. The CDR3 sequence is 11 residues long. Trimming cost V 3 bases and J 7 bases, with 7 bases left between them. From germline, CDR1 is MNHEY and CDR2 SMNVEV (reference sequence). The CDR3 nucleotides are TGTGCCAGCAGTTTTGGGCGGGAGCAGTACTTC. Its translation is CASSFGREQYF.

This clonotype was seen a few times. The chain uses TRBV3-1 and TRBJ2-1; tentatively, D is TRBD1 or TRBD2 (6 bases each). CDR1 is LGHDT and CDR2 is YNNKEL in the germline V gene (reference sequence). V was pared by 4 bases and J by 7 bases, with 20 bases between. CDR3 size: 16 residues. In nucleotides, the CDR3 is TGTGCCAGCAGCCCGAGGCTGGGGGGCTTAAGTAATGAGCAGTTCTTC. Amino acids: CASSPRLGGLSNEQFF.

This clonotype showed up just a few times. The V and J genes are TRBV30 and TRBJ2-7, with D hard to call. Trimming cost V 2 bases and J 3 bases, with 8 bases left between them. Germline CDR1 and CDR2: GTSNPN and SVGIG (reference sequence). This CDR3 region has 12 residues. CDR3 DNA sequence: TGTGCCTGGAGTCGGCAGGTCTACGAGCAGTACTTC. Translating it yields CAWSRQVYEQYF.

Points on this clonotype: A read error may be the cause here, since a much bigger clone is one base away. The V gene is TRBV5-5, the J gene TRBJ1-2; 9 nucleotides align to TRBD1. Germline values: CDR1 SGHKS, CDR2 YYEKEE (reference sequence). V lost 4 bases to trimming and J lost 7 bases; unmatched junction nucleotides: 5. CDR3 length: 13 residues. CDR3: CASSRRDRAGYTF. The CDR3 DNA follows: TGTGCCAGCAGCAGAAGGGACAGGGCTGGCTACACCTTC.

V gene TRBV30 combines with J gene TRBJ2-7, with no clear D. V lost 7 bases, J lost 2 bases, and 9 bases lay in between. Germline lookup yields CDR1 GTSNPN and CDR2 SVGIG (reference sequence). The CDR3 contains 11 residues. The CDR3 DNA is TGTGCCTTAGACGGTGCCTACGAGCAGTACTTC. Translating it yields CALDGAYEQYF.

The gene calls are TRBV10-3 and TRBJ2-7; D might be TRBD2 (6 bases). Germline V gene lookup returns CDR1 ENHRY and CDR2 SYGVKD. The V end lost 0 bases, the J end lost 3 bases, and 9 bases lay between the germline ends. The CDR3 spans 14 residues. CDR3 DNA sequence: TGTGCCATCAGTGAGTCGGGAGGAGTCTACGAGCAGTACTTC. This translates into CAISESGGVYEQYF.

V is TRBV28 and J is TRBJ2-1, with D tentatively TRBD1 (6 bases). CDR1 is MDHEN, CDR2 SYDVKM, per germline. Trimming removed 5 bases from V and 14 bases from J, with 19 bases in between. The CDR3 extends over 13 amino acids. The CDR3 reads CASSVVTGFGEFF. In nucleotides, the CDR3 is TGTGCCAGCAGTGTGGTAACAGGGTTTGGGGAGTTCTTC.

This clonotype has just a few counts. The CDR3 protein is CASSDRGEQYF. The CDR3 DNA sequence: TGTGCCAGCAGTGACAGGGGCGAGCAGTACTTC. The gene calls are TRBV12-3 or TRBV12-4 and TRBJ2-4, with 8 bases aligning to TRBD1. TRBJ2-7 matches the DNA end more closely, so the J call is doubtful. This CDR3 comprises 11 residues.

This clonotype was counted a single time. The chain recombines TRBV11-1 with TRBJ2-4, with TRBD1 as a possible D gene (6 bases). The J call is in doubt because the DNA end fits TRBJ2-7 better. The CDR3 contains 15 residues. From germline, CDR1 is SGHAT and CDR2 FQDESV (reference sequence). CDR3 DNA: TGTGCCAGCAGTCAGAGGCAGGGGACAAACTACGAGCAGTACTTC. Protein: CASSQRQGTNYEQYF.